This passage covers 21 T cell receptor beta chains from one sample sequenced in a study of blood T cells in healthy people across ages. Sample-barcoded 5' priming and a J-beta primer mix drove a second PCR of about 6 to 12 cycles. TCRdb processed the 5' RACE reads anew with MiXCR; each CDR3 protein has one entry. The data show 800,000 to 950,000 distinct CDR3 sequences, about 37% seen once. The sample was blood. The receptors shown here come from a man younger than 35 in good health.

The chain recombines TRBV4-3 with TRBJ2-7; the D gene is possibly TRBD2 (6 bases). The V gene lost 4 bases and the J gene lost 7 bases, with 26 bases spanning the gap. Per germline, CDR1 LGHNA and CDR2 YSLEER. The CDR3 extends over 17 amino acids. The CDR3 nucleotides read TGCGCCAGCAGCCCACGGGGCGCGGGACTGCATTACAATGAGCAGTACTTC. Protein product: CASSPRGAGLHYNEQYF.

V usage is TRBV12-3 or TRBV12-4 and J usage is TRBJ2-1, with 9 bases lining up with TRBD2. The CDR3 spans 14 residues. The J segment lost 9 bases and the V segment lost 7 bases, leaving 10 bases of the junction unmatched. In nucleotides, the CDR3 is TGTGCCAGCACCCTTAGCGGGAGTCATGGTGAGCAGTTCTTC. Translated: CASTLSGSHGEQFF.

The CDR3 DNA sequence: TGCGCCAGCAGCCTCGCGTTCGGAAACACTGAAGCTTTCTTT. Its translation is CASSLAFGNTEAFF. This chain joins TRBV4-3 and TRBJ1-1; D not certain. The germline gives CDR1 LGHNA, CDR2 YSLEER. CDR3 size: 14 residues. Between the trimmed V and J ends, which lost 4 bases and 2 bases, there was a span of 11 bases.

This clonotype was seen at least ten times. The chain employs TRBV7-9 and TRBJ2-5, with D possibly TRBD1 on 5 matching bases. V shed 5 bases and J shed 3 bases, with 13 bases lying between them. The germline CDR1 and CDR2 sequences are SEHNR and FQNEAQ (reference sequence). This CDR3 comprises 14 residues. This CDR3 reads CASSPGIGEETQYF. The CDR3 nucleotides are TGTGCCAGCAGCCCTGGTATAGGGGAAGAGACCCAGTACTTC.

The rearrangement joins TRBV7-2 to TRBJ2-5, with D possibly matching TRBD2 (5 bases). The V end was cut by 1 base, the J end by 2 bases, with 8 bases between. The CDR3 covers 14 residues. Germline V gives CDR1 SGHTA, CDR2 FQGNSA. This chain's CDR3 is CASSLERIQETQYF. The CDR3 DNA reads TGTGCCAGCAGCTTAGAGCGGATACAAGAGACCCAGTACTTC.

In regard to this clonotype: A read error is possible here, since a much larger clone lies one base away. V usage is TRBV4-2 and J usage is TRBJ2-7, with D tentatively TRBD2 (5 bases). V lost 3 bases, J lost 1 base, and 13 bases lay in between. Germline V CDR1 and CDR2: LGHNA, YNFKEQ. The CDR3 length is 15 residues. DNA for the CDR3: TGTGCCAGCAGCCACGGACGAGCGGTATCCTACGAGCAGTACTTC. Translating it yields CASSHGRAVSYEQYF.

This clonotype was seen only a few times. The V and J genes are TRBV6-5 and TRBJ1-5, with TRBD1 matching over 9 bases. CDR1 and CDR2 (germline): MNHEY, SVGAGI. The CDR3 is made up of 15 amino acids. The ends lost 6 bases at V and 5 bases at J; junction bases unmatched: 8. The CDR3 here is CASSFGTGPHQPQHF. The CDR3 coding sequence is TGTGCCAGCAGCTTCGGGACAGGGCCCCATCAGCCCCAGCATTTT.

The chain has TRBV5-6 and TRBJ1-1; D gene ambiguous. Per the germline V gene, CDR1 is SGHDT and CDR2 is YYEEEE. CDR3 length: 12 amino acids. V was cut by 4 bases and J by 8 bases, with 12 bases left in between. CDR3 bases: TGTGCCAGCAGCCCCTTCCGGAGGGAAGCTTTCTTT. The encoded protein is CASSPFRREAFF. Looking up the rest from reference TRBV5-6 and TRBJ1-1 gives the full variable domain: DAGVTQSPTHLIKTRGQQVTLRCSPKSGHDTVSWYQQALGQGPQFIFQYYEEEERQRGNFPDRFSGHQFPNYSSELNVNALLLGDSALYLCASSPFRREAFFGQGTRLTVV.

This clonotype was counted a few times. The chain is built from TRBV12-3 or TRBV12-4 and TRBJ1-2; D uncertain. V was clipped by 10 bases and J by 6 bases, with 9 bases between them. This CDR3 comprises 10 residues. CDR3 loop: CAINWDGYTF. The CDR3 DNA reads as TGTGCCATCAACTGGGATGGCTACACCTTC.

This clonotype was counted between two and nine times. The chain recombines TRBV3-1 with TRBJ2-1; D is uncertain. CDR3 length: 12 amino acids. Between the trimmed V and J ends, which lost 1 base and 12 bases, there was a span of 10 bases. Germline assignment: CDR1 LGHDT and CDR2 YNNKEL (reference sequence). The CDR3 region has the DNA TGTGCCAGCAGCCAAGCTCCTGTGGTGCAGTTCTTC. Translating gives CASSQAPVVQFF.

The chain employs TRBV19 and TRBJ2-7; 8 bases fit TRBD1. The CDR3 extends over 13 amino acids. The junction had 3 bases not matched to a gene; V was cut back by 6 bases and J by 2 bases. Per the germline V gene, CDR1 is LNHDA and CDR2 is SQIVND (reference sequence). As DNA, the CDR3 is TGTGCCAGTAGACGGACAGGGACCTACGAGCAGTACTTC. Translated, it gives CASRRTGTYEQYF.

In its sample, this clonotype was seen many times. This chain joins TRBV20-1 and TRBJ1-2; 9 nucleotides agree with TRBD1. The ends lost 1 base at V and 4 bases at J; junction bases unmatched: 4. The CDR3 loop spans 14 amino acids. Per the germline V gene, CDR1 is DFQATT and CDR2 is SNEGSKA (reference sequence). The CDR3 protein is CSARGGDRVYGYTF. DNA for the CDR3: TGCAGTGCTAGAGGGGGGGACAGGGTCTATGGCTACACCTTC.

This clonotype was picked up many times. The rearrangement links TRBV29-1 to TRBJ2-5, with D maybe TRBD2 (6 bases). V gave up 8 bases and J gave up 4 bases, with 17 bases separating them. This CDR3 is 13 amino acids long. CDR1 and CDR2 (germline): SQVTM, ANQGSEA. This CDR3 reads CSTILGGIETQYF. The DNA of the CDR3 is TGCAGCACCATTTTGGGGGGTATAGAGACCCAGTACTTC.

V gene TRBV5-1 combines with J gene TRBJ2-7; tentative D call: TRBD2 (6 bases). This CDR3 spans 13 amino acids. Germline V gene sequence: CDR1 SGHRS, CDR2 YFSETQ. The V gene lost 4 bases and the J gene lost 6 bases, with 14 bases spanning the gap. The chain's CDR3 is CASSPRGSGEQYF. The CDR3 DNA follows: TGCGCCAGCAGCCCGCGGGGTTCAGGCGAGCAGTACTTC. The full variable domain, in which reference TRBV5-1 and TRBJ2-7 provide the parts outside the CDR3, is KAGVTQTPRYLIKTRGQQVTLSCSPISGHRSVSWYQQTPGQGLQFLFEYFSETQRNKGNFPGRFSGRQFSNSRSEMNVSTLELGDSALYLCASSPRGSGEQYFGPGTRLTVT.

This clonotype was picked up a small number of times. The chain couples TRBV7-6 to TRBJ2-7; the D call may be TRBD1 or TRBD2 (5 bases each). Germline CDR1 is SGHVS and CDR2 is FNYEAQ. The CDR3 is made up of 12 amino acids. V was clipped by 4 bases and J by 12 bases, with 16 bases between them. The CDR3, as DNA: TGTGCCAGCAGCTCTCGGGACCACCGTGCGTACTTC. As protein: CASSSRDHRAYF.

This clonotype appeared a single time. This chain connects TRBV20-1 to TRBJ2-2, with TRBD1 identical over 10 bases. This CDR3 has 19 amino acids. Germline V gene data show CDR1 as DFQATT and CDR2 as SNEGSKA (reference sequence). This CDR3 is CSLRSETGGGLAGTGELFF. The CDR3 DNA reads as TGCAGCTTAAGGTCGGAGACAGGGGGCGGCCTAGCTGGGACCGGGGAGCTGTTTTTT.

The sample holds many counts of this clonotype. The V gene is TRBV5-1, the J gene TRBJ2-1; the match to TRBD2 covers 8 bases. The CDR3 extends over 14 amino acids. After removal of 1 base from V and 10 bases from J, the junction contained 7 bases not matched to a gene. CDR1 and CDR2 (germline): SGHRS, YFSETQ. In DNA form, the CDR3 reads TGCGCCAGCAGCTTGCTTGGTAGCGGGGCCGAGCAGTTCTTC. This encodes CASSLLGSGAEQFF.

V gene TRBV18 combines with J gene TRBJ2-3; 7 bases are a match to TRBD1. Germline V gene sequence: CDR1 KGHSH, CDR2 LQKENI. The length of the CDR3 is 15 residues. V shed 5 bases and J 4 bases; nucleotides not matched to a gene: 9. In nucleotides, the CDR3 is TGTGCCAGCTCATTACGGACAGGAATGGCAGATACGCAGTATTTT. This gives the protein CASSLRTGMADTQYF.

This clonotype has ten or more counts. The chain couples TRBV9 to TRBJ2-3, with TRBD1 identical over 11 bases. This CDR3 region has 14 residues. V was clipped by 8 bases and J by 5 bases; unmatched bases: 7. The germline V gene has CDR1 SGDLS and CDR2 YYNGEE. CDR3 amino acids: CARQPGQGGDTQYF. CDR3 DNA: TGTGCCAGACAACCGGGACAGGGGGGAGATACGCAGTATTTT.

V usage is TRBV9 and J usage is TRBJ2-1, with D unresolved. Germline V gene data show CDR1 as SGDLS and CDR2 as YYNGEE. Trimming took off 0 bases at V and 13 bases at J, with 11 bases between the two ends. CDR3 size: 12 residues. CDR3 bases: TGTGCCAGCAGCGTAGACGGAGAGACCCAGTTCTTC. It translates to CASSVDGETQFF. The entire variable domain, with the rest obtained from reference TRBV9 and TRBJ2-1, is as follows: DSGVTQTPKHLITATGQRVTLRCSPRSGDLSVYWYQQSLDQGLQFLIQYYNGEERAKGNILERFSAQQFPDLHSELNLSSLELGDSALYFCASSVDGETQFFGPGTRLTVL.

The chain carries TRBV5-1 and TRBJ2-1, with D unresolved. Trimming shortened V by 0 bases and J by 9 bases, and 13 bases separated the two germline ends. The CDR3 contains 14 residues. Germline CDR1 SGHRS, CDR2 YFSETQ. The CDR3 nucleotides are TGCGCCAGCAGCTTGGAGGCCGAGGAAGGTGAGCAGTTCTTC. Its translation is CASSLEAEEGEQFF. Combining the CDR3 with reference TRBV5-1 and TRBJ2-1 gives the whole variable domain KAGVTQTPRYLIKTRGQQVTLSCSPISGHRSVSWYQQTPGQGLQFLFEYFSETQRNKGNFPGRFSGRQFSNSRSEMNVSTLELGDSALYLCASSLEAEEGEQFFGPGTRLTVL.